The entry below describes one TCR beta chain. As yet, its antigen is unknown. The source of the sample is a study of shared clonotypes between healthy human individuals. Notes on the study in general: Against clonotypes common to all four donors, non-shared ones had lower generation probabilities. Across four donors, naive CD4 shared 5% to 6%, naive CD8 under 4%, memory CD4 roughly 2.2%, memory CD8 0.4% to 0.5%.

The deep-level immunoSEQ assay was used. Here immunoSEQ multiplex PCR was the method, and the copy in TCRdb shows in-frame clones only, minus some. The sample consists of some 1.5 million clones, under 99% of them appearing once. Trimming stripped 7 bases from V and 8 bases from J, with 16 bases between. The CDR3 spans 13 residues. Per the germline V gene, CDR1 is SGDLS and CDR2 is YYNGEE. V gene TRBV9 combines with J gene TRBJ1-3, with D tentatively TRBD1 (5 bases). This clonotype originated in a man aged 30-40 years in good health. The specimen was naive CD4+ T cells sorted from blood. Documented subset: CD45RA+ positively selected. The CDR3 region has the DNA TGTGCCAGCGGTCGACAGAGTCAAGACACCATATATTTT. Translation gives CASGRQSQDTIYF.